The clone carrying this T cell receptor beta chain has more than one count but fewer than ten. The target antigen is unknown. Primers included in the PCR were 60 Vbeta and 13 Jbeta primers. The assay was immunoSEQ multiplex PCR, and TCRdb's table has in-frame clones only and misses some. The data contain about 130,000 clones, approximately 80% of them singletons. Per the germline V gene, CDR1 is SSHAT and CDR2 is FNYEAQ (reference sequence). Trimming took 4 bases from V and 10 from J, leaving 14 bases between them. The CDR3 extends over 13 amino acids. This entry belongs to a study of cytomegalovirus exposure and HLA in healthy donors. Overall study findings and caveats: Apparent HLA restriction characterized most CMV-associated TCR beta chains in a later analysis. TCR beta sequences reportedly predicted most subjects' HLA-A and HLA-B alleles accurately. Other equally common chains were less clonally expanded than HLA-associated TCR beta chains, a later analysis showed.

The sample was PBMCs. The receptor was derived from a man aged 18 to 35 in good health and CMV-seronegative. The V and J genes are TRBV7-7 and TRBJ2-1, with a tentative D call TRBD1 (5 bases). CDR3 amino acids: CASSSRGSGEQFF. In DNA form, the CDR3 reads TGTGCCAGCAGCTCACGCGGATCAGGGGAGCAGTTCTTC.